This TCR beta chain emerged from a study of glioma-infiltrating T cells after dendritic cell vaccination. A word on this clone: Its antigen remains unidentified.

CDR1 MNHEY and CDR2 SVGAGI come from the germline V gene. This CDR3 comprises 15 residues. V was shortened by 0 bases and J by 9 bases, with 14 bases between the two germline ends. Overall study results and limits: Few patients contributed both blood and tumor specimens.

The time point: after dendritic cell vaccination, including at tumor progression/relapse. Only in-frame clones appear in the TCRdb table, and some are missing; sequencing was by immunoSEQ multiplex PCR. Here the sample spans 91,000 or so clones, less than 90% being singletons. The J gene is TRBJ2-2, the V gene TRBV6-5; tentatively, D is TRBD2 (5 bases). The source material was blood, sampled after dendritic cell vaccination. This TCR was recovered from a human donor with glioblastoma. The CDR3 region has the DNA TGTGCCAGCAGTTACTCGAGGGAGACGAGGCGGGAGCTGTTTTTT. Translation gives CASSYSRETRRELFF.